These 2 T cell receptor beta chains came from one sample sequenced in a study of cytomegalovirus exposure and HLA in healthy donors. It was with 60 Vbeta and 13 Jbeta primers that the PCR ran. The method was immunoSEQ multiplex PCR; TCRdb's version includes in-frame clones alone and lacks a portion of them. The sample yields about 160,000 clones, approximately 78% seen once. The source material was PBMCs. These TCRs come from a girl aged 2 to 9 in good health and CMV-seropositive.

The chain has TRBV5-3 and TRBJ1-1; unclear D gene. TRBV5-3 is assigned to the ORF class and has an uncertain function. The CDR3 consists of 14 residues. Trimming cost V 2 bases and J 0 bases, with 8 bases left between them. CDR3 residues: CARSFIHMNTEAFF. CDR3 in DNA: TGTGCCAGAAGCTTTATTCACATGAACACTGAAGCTTTCTTT.

This clone was seen once. The chain combines TRBV7-9 with TRBJ2-7; 7 bases are a match to TRBD2. J gave up 3 bases and V 7 bases, and 6 bases lay outside the gene matches. The CDR3 is 13 residues long. Per germline, CDR1 SEHNR and CDR2 FQNEAQ (reference sequence). This CDR3 is CASMGSGNYEQYF. The CDR3 bases are TGTGCCAGCATGGGAAGCGGGAACTACGAGCAGTACTTC.